This TCR beta chain was sequenced during a study of T-cell reconstitution after alpha-beta-depleted transplantation in children (TCRdb year 2016). Notes on the research overall: T-cell immune reconstitution after TCRalphabeta/CD19-depleted allogeneic hematopoietic cell transplantation in children was quantitatively tracked in the study by means of TCR repertoire profiling.

The CDR3 runs 14 residues from the cysteine to the phenylalanine. Only CDR3 DNA is held: 42 bases, read in frame from base 1. V is reduced by 1 base and J by 4 bases, leaving a spacing of 10 bases between them. This clonotype was recorded many times. The specificity of this receptor is unknown. Base qualities are not provided; no much larger clone lies one nucleotide away. Library method: PCR. Instrument used: Illumina HiSeq 2500. Molecular barcoding was employed in the preparation of TCR libraries, with unique molecular identifiers being used to normalize TCRbeta repertoire quantification. TCRdb handled the public reads itself, with Q25 trimming in fastp and clone calling in MiXCR, and kept productive beta chains. When rows share a CDR3 protein, they turn into one entry using the most common DNA and genes. The sample table holds approximately 44,000 distinct CDR3 sequences, of which more than 5% were seen once. Of the sample, 30% to 35% is held by the ten largest clones.

General conclusions and limits of the study: In some patients, the high TCRbeta diversity seen at day 60 was put down to recipient T cells and intrathymic progenitors that had survived conditioning. The apparently early alphabetaT-cell count recovery about two months after transplant was reportedly dependent on only several hundred rapidly expanded clones derived from non-depleted graft cells. The frequencies of hyperexpanded clones fell over the following months, and after one year, T-cell counts and TCRbeta diversity were mostly attributed to newly produced T cells.

The time point label corresponds to: day 60 (about 2 months) after transplantation. The intended sense of this specimen's treatment or condition label: allogeneic hematopoietic cell transplantation with graft depleted of TCRalphabeta T cells and CD19 B cells. The children who served as transplant recipients had been given grafts of TCRalphabeta/CD19-depleted allogeneic hematopoietic cells. Recombination linked TRBV12-3 or TRBV12-4 to TRBJ1-2; TRBD1 is a weak D gene call, 6 bases matching. The input for sequencing was PBMCs, mostly from graft donor cells, taken 60 days after TCRalphabeta/CD19-depleted stem cell transplant. This TCR derives from a female patient between 2 and 15 years old who had a stem cell transplant for aplastic anemia, so the T cells may come from the graft donor. The CDR3 has the sequence CASSLDGQLYGYTF. Read as DNA, the sequence is TGTGCCAGCAGTTTAGATGGACAGCTCTATGGCTACACCTTC.